This is a list of T cell receptor beta chains from one sample in a study of cytomegalovirus exposure and HLA in healthy donors. Assay: immunoSEQ multiplex PCR; the TCRdb copy retains only in-frame clones and omits some. The sample carries around 120,000 clones, more than 60% recorded once. The specimen was PBMCs. Receptors were obtained from a woman aged 40 to 49 in good health and CMV-seronegative. Each CDR3 is given with its conserved first and last residue. Fields, in order: V gene, clone size, J gene, D gene, CDR3 DNA, CDR3 protein. D genes are given only for firm matches. A row's size may be missing; if present it is once, few, many or a size class.

>TRBV4-2|NA|TRBJ1-1|TRBD1
TGTGCCAGCAGCCAAAAGGGGGACAGGAGAACTACTGAAGCTTTCTTT
CASSQKGDRRTTEAFF
>TRBV6-5|few|TRBJ2-1|TRBD1
TGTGCCAGCAGTTACGGCTCCGGGACAGGGTACAATGAGCAGTTCTTC
CASSYGSGTGYNEQFF
>TRBV28|NA|TRBJ2-1|TRBD1
TGTGCCAGCAGTCCGGGCTGGACAGGGGTGATCTTC
CASSPGWTGVIF
>TRBV2|NA|TRBJ1-2|NA
TGTGCCAGCGCCTTACACAGGGATAACTATGGCTACACCTTC
CASALHRDNYGYTF
>TRBV5-4|NA|TRBJ2-4|TRBD1
TGTGCCAGCAGCGGGACAGGGAAGGGGGCCAAAAACATTCAGTACTTC
CASSGTGKGAKNIQYF
>TRBV19|NA|TRBJ2-3|TRBD2
TGTGCCAGTACGGGGGGGGCGGTAGATACGCAGTATTTT
CASTGGAVDTQYF
>TRBV6-5|NA|TRBJ1-1|NA
TGTGCCAGCAGTTACGGGCAGGCCCTAACGGACACTGAAGCTTTCTTT
CASSYGQALTDTEAFF
>TRBV9|NA|TRBJ2-2|TRBD1
TGTGCCAGCAGCCCCAGATCGGGACAGTCCACCGGGGAGCTGTTTTTT
CASSPRSGQSTGELFF
>TRBV4-3|NA|TRBJ2-1|TRBD1
TGCGCCAGCAGCCCTGTTGGGACAGGAACGGGCAATGAGCAGTTCTTC
CASSPVGTGTGNEQFF
>TRBV6-4|few|TRBJ2-3|TRBD2
TGTGCCAGCAGTGTAGAGGCGGGGGGCACAGATACGCAGTATTTT
CASSVEAGGTDTQYF
>TRBV18|once|TRBJ1-2|TRBD1
TGTGCCAGCTCACCTTCGACAGGGGAGGCGAGCTACACCTTC
CASSPSTGEASYTF
>TRBV2|NA|TRBJ2-5|TRBD1
TGTGCCAGCGGATTAACAGGGGGCGCGGAGACCCAGTACTTC
CASGLTGGAETQYF
>TRBV6-5|NA|TRBJ2-2|NA
TGTGCCAGCAGTTACGGCGGGAACACCGGGGAGCTGTTTTTT
CASSYGGNTGELFF